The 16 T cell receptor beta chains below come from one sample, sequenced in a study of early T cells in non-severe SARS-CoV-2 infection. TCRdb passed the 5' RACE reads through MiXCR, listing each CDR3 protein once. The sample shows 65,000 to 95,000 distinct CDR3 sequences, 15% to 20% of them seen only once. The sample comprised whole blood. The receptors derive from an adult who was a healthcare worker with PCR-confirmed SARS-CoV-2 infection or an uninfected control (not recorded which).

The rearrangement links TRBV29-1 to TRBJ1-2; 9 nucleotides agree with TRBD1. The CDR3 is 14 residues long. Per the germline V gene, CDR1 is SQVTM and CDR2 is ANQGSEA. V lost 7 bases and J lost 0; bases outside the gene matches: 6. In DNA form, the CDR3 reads TGCAGCGCCGGGGGACAGGGCGCTAACTATGGCTACACCTTC. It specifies CSAGGQGANYGYTF.

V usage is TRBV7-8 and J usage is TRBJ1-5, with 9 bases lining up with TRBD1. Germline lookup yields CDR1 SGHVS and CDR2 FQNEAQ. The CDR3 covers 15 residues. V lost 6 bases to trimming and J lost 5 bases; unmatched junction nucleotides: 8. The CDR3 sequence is CASRYGTGRDQPQHF. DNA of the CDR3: TGTGCCAGCAGGTACGGGACAGGGCGTGATCAGCCCCAGCATTTT.

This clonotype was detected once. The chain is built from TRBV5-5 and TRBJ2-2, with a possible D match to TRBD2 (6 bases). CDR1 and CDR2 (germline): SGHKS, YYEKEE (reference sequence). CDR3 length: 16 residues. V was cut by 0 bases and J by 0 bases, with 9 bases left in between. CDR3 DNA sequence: TGTGCCAGCAGCTTGGCAGCGGGTACGAACACCGGGGAGCTGTTTTTT. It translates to CASSLAAGTNTGELFF.

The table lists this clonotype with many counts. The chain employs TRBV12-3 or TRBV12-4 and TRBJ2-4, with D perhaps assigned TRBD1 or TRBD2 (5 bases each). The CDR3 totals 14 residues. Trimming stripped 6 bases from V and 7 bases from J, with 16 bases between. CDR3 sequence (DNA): TGTGCCAGCAGCCCGTCTTGGGGGATGAACATTCAGTACTTC. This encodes CASSPSWGMNIQYF.

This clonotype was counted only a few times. The CDR3 loop is CSADGRTDTQYF. The CDR3 bases are TGCAGCGCGGACGGGCGCACAGATACGCAGTATTTT. The chain is built from TRBV29-1 and TRBJ2-3; D is ambiguous. Germline V gene sequence: CDR1 SQVTM, CDR2 ANQGSEA. The V end lost 7 bases, the J end lost 1 base, and 9 bases lay between the germline ends. This CDR3 comprises 12 residues.

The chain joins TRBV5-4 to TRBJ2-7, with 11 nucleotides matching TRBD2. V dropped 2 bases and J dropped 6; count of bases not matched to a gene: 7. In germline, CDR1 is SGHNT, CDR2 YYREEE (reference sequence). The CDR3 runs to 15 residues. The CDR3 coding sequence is TGTGCCAGCAGCTTCATGACTAGCGGGGCGAGCGAGCAGTACTTC. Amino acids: CASSFMTSGASEQYF.

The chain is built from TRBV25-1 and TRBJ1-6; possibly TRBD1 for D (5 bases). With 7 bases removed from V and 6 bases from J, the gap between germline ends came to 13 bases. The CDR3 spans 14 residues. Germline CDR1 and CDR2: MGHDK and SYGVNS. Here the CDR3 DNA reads TGTGCCAGCACCCGGGACGGCGGTAATTCACCCCTCCACTTT. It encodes CASTRDGGNSPLHF.

The CDR3 here is CASSESGSGTPQGSYEQYF. CDR3 in DNA: TGCGCCAGCAGTGAGTCGGGTAGCGGGACGCCCCAGGGCTCCTACGAGCAGTACTTC. The chain has TRBV10-1 and TRBJ2-7; 8 bases are a match to TRBD2. Trimming took 0 bases from V and 0 from J; bases not matched to a gene: 13. Germline V lookup: CDR1 WNHNN, CDR2 SYGVQD (reference sequence). There are 19 residues in the CDR3.

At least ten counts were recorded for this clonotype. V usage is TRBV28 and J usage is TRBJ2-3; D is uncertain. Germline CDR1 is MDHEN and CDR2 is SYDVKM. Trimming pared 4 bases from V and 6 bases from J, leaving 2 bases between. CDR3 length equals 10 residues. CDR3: CASSWDTQYF. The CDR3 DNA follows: TGTGCCAGCAGTTGGGATACGCAGTATTTT.

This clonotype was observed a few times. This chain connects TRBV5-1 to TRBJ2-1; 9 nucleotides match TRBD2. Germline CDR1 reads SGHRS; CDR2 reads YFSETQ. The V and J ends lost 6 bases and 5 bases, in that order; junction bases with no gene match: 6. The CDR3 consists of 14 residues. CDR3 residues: CASKAGGSNNEQFF. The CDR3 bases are TGCGCCAGCAAGGCGGGAGGGTCAAACAATGAGCAGTTCTTC.

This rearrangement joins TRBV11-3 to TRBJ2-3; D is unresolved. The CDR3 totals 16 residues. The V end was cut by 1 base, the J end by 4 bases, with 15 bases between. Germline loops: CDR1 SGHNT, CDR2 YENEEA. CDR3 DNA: TGTGCCAGCAGCTTAGTCATGTTAGGGTTTGCAGATACGCAGTATTTT. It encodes CASSLVMLGFADTQYF.

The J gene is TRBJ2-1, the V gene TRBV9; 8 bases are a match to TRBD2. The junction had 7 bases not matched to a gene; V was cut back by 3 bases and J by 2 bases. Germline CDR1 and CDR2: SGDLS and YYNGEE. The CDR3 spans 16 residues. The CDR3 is CASSAEMGLAYNEQFF. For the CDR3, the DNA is TGTGCCAGCAGCGCGGAAATGGGACTAGCCTACAATGAGCAGTTCTTC.

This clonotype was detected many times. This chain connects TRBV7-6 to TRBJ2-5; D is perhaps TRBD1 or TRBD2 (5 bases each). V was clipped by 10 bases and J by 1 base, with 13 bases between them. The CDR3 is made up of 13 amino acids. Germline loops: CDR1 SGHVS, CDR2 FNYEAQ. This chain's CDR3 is CAIRKGPQETQYF. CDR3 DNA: TGTGCCATCCGAAAGGGACCCCAAGAGACCCAGTACTTC.

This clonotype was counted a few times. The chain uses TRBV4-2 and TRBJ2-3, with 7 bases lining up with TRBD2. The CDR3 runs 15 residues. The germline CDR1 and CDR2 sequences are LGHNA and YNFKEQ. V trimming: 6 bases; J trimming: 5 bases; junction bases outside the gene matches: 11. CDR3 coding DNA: TGTGCCAGCAGTCTCCAAGCGGGGTTCAAAGATACGCAGTATTTT. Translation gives CASSLQAGFKDTQYF.

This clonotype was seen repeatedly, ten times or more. The CDR3 nucleotides read TGTGCCAGCAGTGAACGACTAGCGGGTGACGAGCAGTTCTTC. Encoded protein: CASSERLAGDEQFF. The chain carries TRBV2 and TRBJ2-1, with 10 bases matching TRBD2. CDR1 and CDR2 (germline): SNHLY, FYNNEI. V was clipped by 2 bases and J by 10 bases; unmatched bases: 5. CDR3 length equals 14 residues.

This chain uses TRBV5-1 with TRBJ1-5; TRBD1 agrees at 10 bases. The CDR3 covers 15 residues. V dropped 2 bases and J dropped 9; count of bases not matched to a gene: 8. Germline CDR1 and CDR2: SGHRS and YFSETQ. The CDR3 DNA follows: TGCGCCAGCAGCTTCGAGGGACAGGGGTTCGGGCCCCAGCATTTT. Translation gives CASSFEGQGFGPQHF.